A selection of T cell receptor beta chains follows, all from one sample in a study of post-analysis software for immune sequencing data. TCRdb called the PCR reads again in MiXCR, with one record for every CDR3 protein. The sample comprises approximately 360,000 distinct CDR3 sequences, 30% to 45% of which are singletons, and 13% rests with the top ten. The sequencing input was blood. Source of these receptors: a girl aged 5 to 17 with multiple sclerosis. Each CDR3 is given with its conserved first and last residue. A D gene is named only where the DNA matches it firmly. A clone size is listed for some rows: how often the clone was seen (once, few, many), or a class if it is expanded.

j_call: TRBJ1-2
v_call: TRBV20-1
clone_size: few
d_call: NA
cdr3_nt: TGCAGTGCTTTGGCTGATGGGGACTATGGCTACACCTTC
cdr3_aa: CSALADGDYGYTF

j_call: TRBJ1-6
v_call: TRBV12-3/TRBV12-4
clone_size: once
d_call: NA
cdr3_nt: TGTGCCAGTAGTTTGGGGGCCGGCTCACCCCTCCACTTT
cdr3_aa: CASSLGAGSPLHF

j_call: TRBJ1-6
v_call: TRBV20-1
clone_size: NA
d_call: NA
cdr3_nt: TGCAGTGCTATCCGAGGAAGTAATTCACCCCTCCACTTT
cdr3_aa: CSAIRGSNSPLHF

j_call: TRBJ1-1
v_call: TRBV7-2
clone_size: NA
d_call: NA
cdr3_nt: TGTGCCAGCAGCTTCCCCCCCTTTGCGCCGGCTAACACTGAAGCTTTCTTT
cdr3_aa: CASSFPPFAPANTEAFF

j_call: TRBJ2-3
v_call: TRBV12-3/TRBV12-4
clone_size: NA
d_call: TRBD2
cdr3_nt: TGTGCCAGCAGTGGTATGTTAGCGCGGGGGACAGATACGCAGTATTTT
cdr3_aa: CASSGMLARGTDTQYF

j_call: TRBJ2-7
v_call: TRBV7-2
clone_size: NA
d_call: TRBD2
cdr3_nt: TGTGCCAGCAGCTCACCTAGCGGGATCCTCTACGAGCAGTACTTC
cdr3_aa: CASSSPSGILYEQYF

j_call: TRBJ2-7
v_call: TRBV27
clone_size: NA
d_call: NA
cdr3_nt: TGTGCCAGCAGTCTCTGGGAAGCAGGGCGCTACGAGCAGTACTTC
cdr3_aa: CASSLWEAGRYEQYF

j_call: TRBJ2-1
v_call: TRBV7-9
clone_size: NA
d_call: NA
cdr3_nt: TGTGCCAGCAGCTCACGACTCCGTGGGGATGAGCAGTTCTTC
cdr3_aa: CASSSRLRGDEQFF

j_call: TRBJ2-7
v_call: TRBV27
clone_size: NA
d_call: TRBD1
cdr3_nt: TGTGCCAGCAGAAGAGGGGGCCCTGCCGCCTACGAGCAGTACTTC
cdr3_aa: CASRRGGPAAYEQYF

j_call: TRBJ1-2
v_call: TRBV5-1
clone_size: NA
d_call: TRBD1
cdr3_nt: TGCGCCAGCAGCCGGGTCCGTTCGGGACAGGGGGGAGCAACGAACTATGGCTACACCTTC
cdr3_aa: CASSRVRSGQGGATNYGYTF

j_call: TRBJ2-4
v_call: TRBV14
clone_size: few
d_call: NA
cdr3_nt: TGTGCCAGCAGCCTGGGACTACAGGGCATTCAGTACTTC
cdr3_aa: CASSLGLQGIQYF

j_call: TRBJ1-5
v_call: TRBV6-1
clone_size: NA
d_call: NA
cdr3_nt: TGTGCCAGCAGTGGGGGCATTCTGCGCAATCAGCCCCAGCATTTT
cdr3_aa: CASSGGILRNQPQHF

j_call: TRBJ2-4
v_call: TRBV2
clone_size: NA
d_call: NA
cdr3_nt: TGTGCCAGCAGTGAAGATCTAGGGCCAGGGCAGTACTTC
cdr3_aa: CASSEDLGPGQYF

j_call: TRBJ1-1
v_call: TRBV7-9
clone_size: NA
d_call: NA
cdr3_nt: TGTGCCAGCAGCCGGGACACTGAAGCTTTCTTT
cdr3_aa: CASSRDTEAFF

j_call: TRBJ1-1
v_call: TRBV5-1
clone_size: NA
d_call: NA
cdr3_nt: TGCGCCAGCAGCTTAGCCCAGGGATTCAACACTGAAGCTTTCTTT
cdr3_aa: CASSLAQGFNTEAFF

j_call: TRBJ1-1
v_call: TRBV7-2
clone_size: NA
d_call: TRBD1
cdr3_nt: TGTGCCAGCAGCGCACCCTTAACCGGGACAGCTAACACTGAAGCTTTCTTT
cdr3_aa: CASSAPLTGTANTEAFF